The sample holds a few counts of the clone carrying this T cell receptor beta chain. No antigen is known for it. This sample was included in a study of blood T cells in healthy people across ages. The donors, aged about 6 to 90, were healthy Caucasians from Russia. Broader study findings: The percentage of naive T cells correlated strongly with TCR beta diversity. Higher diversity, along with more naive CD4+ cells, distinguished long-lived donors from aged donors.

This CDR3 is built from 16 residues. The germline CDR1 and CDR2 sequences are LNHNV and YYDKDF (reference sequence). V lost 3 bases and J lost 5; bases outside the gene matches: 4. Combining a sample-barcoded 5' primer with a J-beta primer mix, a second PCR ran for roughly 6 to 12 cycles. From the 5' RACE reads, TCRdb called clonotypes with MiXCR, one entry per CDR3 protein. The top ten clones hold roughly 20% of a sample with roughly 800,000 distinct CDR3 sequences, 58% of them seen once. The source material was blood. J is TRBJ2-1 and V is TRBV15, with TRBD2 matching 13 bases. This clonotype originated in a man between 25 and 39 years old in good health. CDR3 sequence: CATSRRTSGSHNEQFF. Here the CDR3 DNA reads TGTGCCACCAGCAGGCGGACTAGCGGGAGCCACAATGAGCAGTTCTTC.